This entry lists 22 T cell receptor beta chains sequenced from one sample in a study of blood T cells in healthy people across ages (dated by TCRdb to between 2014 and 2017). The library was built by means of 5' RACE. A second PCR of roughly 7 to 12 cycles was performed with a sample-barcoded 5' primer and a J-beta primer mix. TCRdb reprocessing: public reads trimmed at Q25 with fastp, clones called with MiXCR, in-frame beta chains kept. Each record represents a unique CDR3 protein, reported with the most common genes and DNA among its rows. The sample data list over 1,500,000 distinct CDR3 sequences, and more than 35% of these were observed just once. The top ten clones comprise roughly 23% of the sample. Material: blood. All receptors come from a human donor in good health.

Notes on this clonotype: Germline is not matched at one junction end, which may reflect a read error. The genes are TRBV7-3 and TRBJ1-1, with D uncertain. CDR1 is SGHTA and CDR2 is FQGTGA in the germline V gene. The CDR3 runs 18 residues. Here the CDR3 reads CASNLTGGAYGLNTEAFF. The CDR3, as DNA: TGTGCCAGCAACTTAACGGGAGGTGCGTATGGACTTAACACTGAAGCTTTCTTT.

This clonotype has more than one count but fewer than ten. The rearrangement uses TRBV29-1 and TRBJ1-2; D unclear. Germline loops: CDR1 SQVTM, CDR2 ANQGSEA. The length of the CDR3 is 13 residues. Trimming shortened V by 7 bases and J by 4 bases, and 16 bases separated the two germline ends. The CDR3, as DNA: TGCAGCGCTTCCGCGCGGGGTACCTATGGCTACACCTTC. Its protein product is CSASARGTYGYTF.

This clonotype turned up a few times. The chain couples TRBV5-1 to TRBJ1-2, with a weak D call TRBD1 (5 bases). CDR1 and CDR2 from the germline V gene are SGHRS and YFSETQ. The CDR3 contains 15 residues. Between the trimmed V and J ends, which lost 2 bases and 0 bases, there was a span of 11 bases. In DNA form, the CDR3 reads TGCGCCAGCAGCTTACCGACAGCAGCTAACTATGGCTACACCTTC. Translating gives CASSLPTAANYGYTF.

This clonotype showed up just a few times. V usage is TRBV10-3 and J usage is TRBJ2-3; TRBD2 aligns across 7 bases. The CDR3 sequence is 15 residues long. Losses at the gene ends were 0 bases for V and 3 bases for J; bases not matched to a gene: 3. Germline assignment: CDR1 ENHRY and CDR2 SYGVKD. CDR3 in amino acids: CAISESASGTDTQYF. The CDR3 coding sequence is TGTGCCATCAGTGAGTCGGCTAGCGGTACAGATACGCAGTATTTT.

The chain joins TRBV20-1 to TRBJ1-4; weak D call: TRBD1 (5 bases). CDR1 DFQATT and CDR2 SNEGSKA come from the germline V gene (reference sequence). Trimming took off 0 bases at V and 8 bases at J, with 25 bases between the two ends. The CDR3 consists of 18 residues. CDR3 sequence (DNA): TGCAGTGCTAGAGACGCCCCTCGGAAAGGGGAATGGAAAGAAAAACTGTTTTTT. As protein: CSARDAPRKGEWKEKLFF.

The J gene is TRBJ1-1, the V gene TRBV7-9; D not certain. Germline CDR1 reads SEHNR; CDR2 reads FQNEAQ (reference sequence). With 2 bases removed from V and 7 bases from J, the gap between germline ends came to 14 bases. The CDR3 extends over 14 amino acids. CDR3 sequence (DNA): TGTGCCAGCAGCTTAAACGGTGGGGAGGGTGAAGCTTTCTTT. Amino acid sequence: CASSLNGGEGEAFF.

This clonotype was picked up a small number of times. The J gene is TRBJ2-3, the V gene TRBV5-1; 7 bases match TRBD1. Germline CDR1 and CDR2: SGHRS and YFSETQ. The CDR3 is 18 amino acids. J lost 2 bases, V lost 3 bases, and 15 bases had no gene match. The CDR3 DNA reads TGCGCCAGCAGCTCTACCCGTAGGACAGGAGATTACACAGATACGCAGTATTTT. It is translated as CASSSTRRTGDYTDTQYF.

The chain joins TRBV7-8 to TRBJ2-5; D gene ambiguous. The tail of the sequence fits TRBJ2-7 better, so the J call may be wrong. This CDR3 is built from 15 residues. CDR1 and CDR2 (germline): SGHVS, FQNEAQ. CDR3 loop: CASSPRRVKGYEQYF. The CDR3 DNA is TGTGCCAGCAGCCCCCGTCGGGTCAAAGGGTACGAGCAGTACTTC.

The CDR3 DNA follows: TGTGCCAGCTCACCTAAGACAGAGAACTATGGCTACACCTTC. This sequence encodes CASSPKTENYGYTF. This chain connects TRBV18 to TRBJ1-2; perhaps TRBD1 as D (5 bases). Germline V gene sequence: CDR1 KGHSH, CDR2 LQKENI. The CDR3 contains 14 residues. The ends were cut back, 3 bases at V and 2 bases at J, with 10 bases in the middle.

This clonotype occurred a few times. This sequence joins TRBV15 and TRBJ2-5; no firm D call. The CDR3 length is 12 residues. Germline CDR1 LNHNV, CDR2 YYDKDF (reference sequence). The ends were cut back, 2 bases at V and 5 bases at J, with 6 bases in the middle. The CDR3 spells CATSRPKETQYF. DNA of the CDR3: TGTGCCACCAGCAGACCGAAGGAGACCCAGTACTTC.

As regards this clonotype: One junction end does not reproduce the germline sequence, and a read error may be involved. The V call is TRBV12-3 or TRBV12-4, the J call TRBJ1-2; a possible D gene is TRBD1 (5 bases). The CDR3 extends over 16 amino acids. The CDR3 spells CASSSYGTGHLYGYIF. In DNA form, the CDR3 reads TGTGCCAGCAGTTCCTACGGGACTGGCCACCTGTATGGCTACATCTTC.

The V gene is TRBV4-1, the J gene TRBJ2-6; 9 positions agree with TRBD1. Germline V CDR1 and CDR2: MGHRA, YSYEKL. The CDR3 is 19 amino acids. J lost 0 bases, V lost 3 bases, and 9 bases had no gene match. The CDR3 nucleotides are TGCGCCAGCAGCCAGCAACCGGGACAGGGCGTCTCTGGGGCCAACGTCCTGACTTTC. Protein: CASSQQPGQGVSGANVLTF.

In its sample, this clonotype was seen a few times. The chain has TRBV11-1 and TRBJ1-1, with 7 bases that match TRBD1. Trimming at V came to 3 bases and at J to 5 bases, leaving 9 bases not matched to a gene. Germline CDR1 and CDR2: SGHAT and FQDESV (reference sequence). CDR3 length: 15 amino acids. In nucleotides, the CDR3 is TGTGCCAGCAGCTTCGGAGGGGGCGTGGGGACTGAAGCTTTCTTT. This translates into CASSFGGGVGTEAFF.

The CDR3 sequence: CASSYGSGVSGNTIYF. The CDR3 DNA follows: TGTGCCAGCAGTTACGGGTCGGGGGTCTCTGGAAACACCATATATTTT. J is TRBJ1-3 and V is TRBV6-6, with D tentatively TRBD1 (5 bases). The germline V gene has CDR1 MNHNY and CDR2 SVGAGI (reference sequence). V was clipped by 2 bases and J by 0 bases, with 11 bases between them. This CDR3 region has 16 residues.

This chain connects TRBV29-1 to TRBJ2-1; D is possibly TRBD1 (6 bases). The V gene lost 2 bases and the J gene lost 12 bases, with 11 bases spanning the gap. CDR3 size: 11 residues. CDR1 is SQVTM and CDR2 is ANQGSEA in the germline V gene. This CDR3 reads CSVETGSVQFF. The CDR3, as DNA: TGCAGCGTTGAAACAGGGTCGGTGCAGTTCTTC.

The rearrangement links TRBV20-1 to TRBJ2-5, with 7 bases aligning to TRBD2. The junction had 11 bases not matched to a gene; V was cut back by 6 bases and J by 1 base. In germline, CDR1 is DFQATT, CDR2 SNEGSKA (reference sequence). This CDR3 spans 15 amino acids. The CDR3 reads CSATLSGVTQETQYF. In nucleotides, the CDR3 is TGCAGTGCCACTCTGAGCGGGGTGACCCAAGAGACCCAGTACTTC.

In DNA form, the CDR3 reads TGCAGCGCCACAGATGAACCTGCAGATACGCAGTATTTT. Protein sequence: CSATDEPADTQYF. The rearrangement joins TRBV29-1 to TRBJ2-3; D is ambiguous. Trimming pared 7 bases from V and 4 bases from J, leaving 15 bases between. Germline CDR1 is SQVTM and CDR2 is ANQGSEA. This CDR3 comprises 13 residues.

On this clonotype: The junction departs from germline at one end; a sequencing error may be responsible. Here the CDR3 reads CASSLGGLNTGAFF. In DNA, the CDR3 is TGCGCCAGCAGCTTGGGAGGTTTAAACACTGGAGCTTTCTTT. The rearrangement joins TRBV5-1 to TRBJ1-1, with D uncertain. This CDR3 has 14 residues. Germline lookup yields CDR1 SGHRS and CDR2 YFSETQ.

The CDR3 bases are TGTGCCAGCAGCTTAAACGGTCCCGCGGGCTACACCTTC. It encodes CASSLNGPAGYTF. The chain links TRBV7-2 to TRBJ1-2, with D unresolved. V shed 2 bases and J shed 8 bases, with 12 bases lying between them. Germline V lookup: CDR1 SGHTA, CDR2 FQGNSA. The CDR3 spans 13 residues. The variable domain in full, with the rest retrieved from reference TRBV7-2 and TRBJ1-2, is GAGVSQSPSNKVTEKGKDVELRCDPISGHTALYWYRQSLGQGLEFLIYFQGNSAPDKSGLPSDRFSAERTGGSVSTLTIQRTQQEDSAVYLCASSLNGPAGYTFGSGTRLTVV.

This clonotype was counted a few times. The chain has TRBV4-2 and TRBJ2-2, with 9 positions matching TRBD1. Germline trimming cut 2 bases from V and 3 bases from J; bases unmatched to any gene: 7. This CDR3 is 17 amino acids long. From germline, CDR1 is LGHNA and CDR2 YNFKEQ. CDR3 amino acids: CASSQLPGQGDTGELFF. The CDR3 region has the DNA TGTGCCAGCAGCCAACTCCCGGGACAGGGCGACACCGGGGAGCTGTTTTTT.

This clonotype showed up just a few times. This sequence joins TRBV10-3 and TRBJ1-6; D possibly corresponds to TRBD1 (5 bases). Looked up from germline, CDR1 is ENHRY and CDR2 is SYGVKD. This CDR3 is built from 13 residues. Trimming took off 7 bases at V and 7 bases at J, with 11 bases between the two ends. The CDR3 loop is CAIKGTENSPLHF. The CDR3, as DNA: TGTGCCATCAAAGGGACGGAGAATTCACCCCTCCACTTT.

About this clonotype itself: One end of the junction varies from germline; a read error may be responsible. The rearrangement links TRBV4-2 to TRBJ2-3, with D unresolved. CDR1 and CDR2 from the germline V gene are LGHNA and YNFKEQ. The CDR3 loop spans 14 amino acids. CDR3 sequence (DNA): TGTGCCAGCAGCCAAGGAAAGGGATCTGATACGCGGTATTTT. Its protein product is CASSQGKGSDTRYF.